Presented here are 14 T cell receptor beta chains from one specimen sequenced in a study of blood T cell repertoires in COVID-19. Measured with immunoSEQ multiplex PCR; TCRdb has only the in-frame clones, and not every one. The sample gives roughly 190,000 clones, less than 90% of which show up once; approximately 11% is in the top ten. The sequenced sample consisted of peripheral blood. Every receptor here comes from a woman aged 60-75 years with COVID-19, enrolled during active disease.

J is TRBJ2-1 and V is TRBV7-2; D call uncertain. The CDR3 consists of 14 residues. Trimming shortened V by 1 base and J by 4 bases, and 8 bases separated the two germline ends. Germline V gene sequence: CDR1 SGHTA, CDR2 FQGNSA. The CDR3 DNA sequence: TGTGCCAGCAGCTTAGTAGAACAGTACAATGAGCAGTTCTTC. This translates into CASSLVEQYNEQFF.

The V and J genes are TRBV7-2 and TRBJ1-3, with D hard to call. The V end lost 3 bases, the J end lost 0 bases, and 9 bases lay between the germline ends. Germline CDR1 reads SGHTA; CDR2 reads FQGNSA. The CDR3 runs 15 residues. This chain's CDR3 is CASSFQAISGNTIYF. CDR3 bases: TGTGCCAGCAGCTTCCAGGCGATCTCTGGAAACACCATATATTTT.

V gene TRBV14 combines with J gene TRBJ1-4; D is uncertain. The V gene lost 6 bases and the J gene lost 7 bases, with 9 bases spanning the gap. In germline, CDR1 is SGHDN, CDR2 FVKESK. The CDR3 is 12 residues long. CDR3 nucleotide sequence: TGTGCCAGCAGTAGCTGGTCTGAAAAACTGTTTTTT. Residues: CASSSWSEKLFF.

The chain combines TRBV19 with TRBJ1-5, with D tentatively TRBD1 (5 bases). The CDR3 has 15 amino acids. V was cut by 4 bases and J by 7 bases, with 17 bases left in between. Germline loops: CDR1 LNHDA, CDR2 SQIVND (reference sequence). The CDR3 DNA reads TGTGCCAGTAGTAGGGGCGGTTCCGCGAGGCAGCCCCAGCATTTT. It is translated as CASSRGGSARQPQHF.

The V call is TRBV27, the J call TRBJ2-1, with 14 positions matching TRBD2. Trimming at V came to 5 bases and at J to 8 bases, leaving 11 bases not matched to a gene. The CDR3 consists of 17 residues. CDR1 and CDR2 (germline): MNHEY, SMNVEV (reference sequence). CDR3 protein: CASSLTRLAGGGHEQFF. The DNA of the CDR3 is TGTGCCAGCAGTCTGACCCGACTAGCGGGGGGGGGACATGAGCAGTTCTTC.

The sample holds one count of this clone. The same CDR3 can be traced to other DNA sequences in this sample. The chain has TRBV19 and TRBJ2-7; TRBD2 is a possible D gene (5 bases). CDR3 length equals 12 residues. With 5 bases removed from V and 1 base from J, the gap between germline ends came to 6 bases. Germline V gene data show CDR1 as LNHDA and CDR2 as SQIVND (reference sequence). The CDR3 region is CASSAGSYEQYF. Here the CDR3 DNA reads TGTGCCAGTAGTGCGGGTTCCTACGAGCAGTACTTC.

The CDR3 DNA reads as TGTGCCAGCAGTTACGGGCGGAGGCTCACAGATACGCAGTATTTT. Protein: CASSYGRRLTDTQYF. This rearrangement joins TRBV6-2 or TRBV6-3 to TRBJ2-3, with a weak D call TRBD2 (5 bases). The CDR3 extends over 15 amino acids. Per the germline V gene, CDR1 is MNHEY and CDR2 is SVGEGT. V was pared by 2 bases and J by 2 bases, with 11 bases between.

The chain recombines TRBV6-6 with TRBJ1-5; 10 nucleotides agree with TRBD1. CDR3 length: 16 residues. Germline CDR1 reads MNHNY; CDR2 reads SVGAGI (reference sequence). Trimming cost V 7 bases and J 4 bases; bases outside gene matches: 10. CDR3 residues: CASNIGQGDGNQPQHF. For the CDR3, the DNA is TGTGCCAGCAATATAGGACAGGGGGACGGTAATCAGCCCCAGCATTTT.

This sequence joins TRBV6-5 and TRBJ1-2; 7 positions match TRBD1. Germline CDR1 is MNHEY and CDR2 is SVGAGI. After removal of 5 bases from V and 8 bases from J, the junction contained 8 bases not matched to a gene. This CDR3 comprises 13 residues. The CDR3 here is CASSRQGNGGYTF. CDR3 nucleotides: TGTGCCAGCAGTAGACAGGGAAATGGCGGCTACACCTTC.

V gene TRBV10-2 combines with J gene TRBJ1-2; 8 bases fit TRBD1. Looked up from germline, CDR1 is WSHSY and CDR2 is SAAADI. The CDR3 length is 14 residues. V shed 2 bases and J 4 bases; nucleotides not matched to a gene: 3. The CDR3 protein is CASSEPRGPYGYTF. Here the CDR3 DNA reads TGCGCCAGCAGTGAGCCCAGGGGGCCCTATGGCTACACCTTC.

The rearrangement uses TRBV15 and TRBJ2-7; 7 bases are shared with TRBD1. CDR1 LNHNV and CDR2 YYDKDF come from the germline V gene (reference sequence). V dropped 1 base and J dropped 4; count of bases not matched to a gene: 7. The CDR3 extends over 15 amino acids. Here the CDR3 DNA reads TGTGCCACCAGCAGAGGACAGGGCTTCCAGTACGAGCAGTACTTC. Protein sequence: CATSRGQGFQYEQYF.

The chain links TRBV30 to TRBJ1-5; 10 bases map to TRBD1. This CDR3 is built from 15 residues. CDR1 is GTSNPN, CDR2 SVGIG, per germline (reference sequence). V trimming: 0 bases; J trimming: 6 bases; junction bases outside the gene matches: 5. CDR3 region: CAWSVRTGGAQPQHF. CDR3 sequence (DNA): TGTGCCTGGAGTGTTAGGACAGGGGGTGCTCAGCCCCAGCATTTT.

The chain links TRBV6-6 to TRBJ1-2; weak D call: TRBD1 (5 bases). V dropped 5 bases and J dropped 2 bases, with 12 bases sitting between them. CDR1 is MNHNY, CDR2 SVGAGI, per germline (reference sequence). The CDR3 length is 14 residues. The CDR3 nucleotides are TGTGCCAGCAGTAGCCAGACAGCCAACTATGGCTACACCTTC. Translating it yields CASSSQTANYGYTF.

The V gene is TRBV5-5, the J gene TRBJ2-3; 10 nucleotides match TRBD2. The V and J ends lost 2 bases and 5 bases, in that order; junction bases with no gene match: 2. CDR1 and CDR2 from the germline V gene are SGHKS and YYEKEE (reference sequence). CDR3 size: 14 residues. The CDR3 DNA is TGTGCCAGCAGCTTTCTAGCGGGAGAAGATACGCAGTATTTT. This gives the protein CASSFLAGEDTQYF.